This T cell receptor beta chain was recorded in a study of blood T cell repertoires in COVID-19. The study drew participants aged about 18 to 89 years from some 25 US areas. Resolution of symptoms, clearance, or two negative PCRs was present in recovered Cohort 3 donors. The data were produced by immunoSEQ multiplex PCR, yet TCRdb's version contains in-frame clones alone and is incomplete. Of around 390,000 clones detected, around 87% appear once; the ten largest clones hold roughly a tenth. J gave up 8 bases and V 4 bases, and 18 bases lay outside the gene matches. CDR3 length: 17 residues. The V gene's germline CDR1 is SGHRS and CDR2 YFSETQ.

The specimen was PBMCs or T cells enriched from blood (not recorded which). The receptor comes from a woman in her fifties or sixties who had recovered from COVID-19. The chain employs TRBV5-1 and TRBJ1-2; TRBD1 agrees at 9 bases. In nucleotides, the CDR3 is TGCGCCAGCAGCCCCTGGACAGGGGTCATGTCAATGTGGGGCTACACCTTC. It yields the protein CASSPWTGVMSMWGYTF.